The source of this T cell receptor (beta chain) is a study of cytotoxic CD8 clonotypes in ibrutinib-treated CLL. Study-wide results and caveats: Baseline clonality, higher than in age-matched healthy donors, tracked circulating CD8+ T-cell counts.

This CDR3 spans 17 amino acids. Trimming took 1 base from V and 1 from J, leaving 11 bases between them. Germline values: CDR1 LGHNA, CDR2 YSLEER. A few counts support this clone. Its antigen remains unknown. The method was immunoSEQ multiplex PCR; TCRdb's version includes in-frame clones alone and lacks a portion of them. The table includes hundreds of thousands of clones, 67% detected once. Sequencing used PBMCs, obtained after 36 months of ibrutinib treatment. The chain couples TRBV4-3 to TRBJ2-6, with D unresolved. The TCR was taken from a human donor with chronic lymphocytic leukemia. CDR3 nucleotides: TGCGCCAGCAGCCAAGTCGGTGTGGGATCTGGGGCCAACGTCCTGACTTTC. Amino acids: CASSQVGVGSGANVLTF.